The 11 T cell receptor beta chains listed next were all sequenced from one sample in a study of control samples from healthy donors and cancer patients. Using immunoSEQ multiplex PCR, the repertoire was profiled, and TCRdb retains in-frame clones only, with some absent. The table has approximately 58,000 clones, around 87% seen once. Input material: PBMCs. The receptor source for this set is a woman aged 55-70 years with lung cancer.

The chain links TRBV11-2 to TRBJ2-5; D remains unclear. Trimming pared 6 bases from V and 1 base from J, leaving 18 bases between. From germline, CDR1 is SGHAT and CDR2 FQNNGV. The CDR3 has 16 residues. The CDR3 DNA reads as TGTGCCAGCAGTTACCGTCTGTTAGGGCCCCAAGAGACCCAGTACTTC. It yields the protein CASSYRLLGPQETQYF.

The chain recombines TRBV20-1 with TRBJ1-1, with no clear D. V shed 3 bases and J shed 6 bases, with 8 bases lying between them. This CDR3 contains 11 residues. Germline V gene sequence: CDR1 DFQATT, CDR2 SNEGSKA (reference sequence). The CDR3 DNA is TGCAGTGCTAGTGGACGCCCTGAAGCTTTCTTT. Translated, it gives CSASGRPEAFF.

The chain recombines TRBV27 with TRBJ1-2; perhaps TRBD1 as D (5 bases). The CDR3 covers 14 residues. Trimming cost V 4 bases and J 4 bases, with 13 bases left between them. Germline V gene data show CDR1 as MNHEY and CDR2 as SMNVEV (reference sequence). Written as DNA, the CDR3 is TGTGCCAGCAGTTCCCTGGGGGGTCGCTATGGCTACACCTTC. Protein sequence: CASSSLGGRYGYTF.

V and J are TRBV5-1 and TRBJ2-5, with TRBD2 identical over 7 bases. This CDR3 region has 14 residues. CDR1 and CDR2 (germline): SGHRS, YFSETQ. J gave up 5 bases and V 2 bases, and 6 bases lay outside the gene matches. The DNA of the CDR3 is TGCGCCAGCAGCTTTACGGCGGGGGAGGAGACCCAGTACTTC. Residues: CASSFTAGEETQYF.

This sequence joins TRBV7-8 and TRBJ2-3, with 11 bases lining up with TRBD2. Germline CDR1 is SGHVS and CDR2 is FQNEAQ. The V and J ends lost 8 bases and 2 bases, in that order; junction bases with no gene match: 3. This CDR3 has 14 amino acids. The CDR3 spells CASASGRFTDTQYF. The CDR3 nucleotides read TGTGCCAGCGCTAGCGGGAGGTTCACAGATACGCAGTATTTT. Drawing the rest from reference TRBV7-8 and TRBJ2-3, the complete variable domain is GAGVSQSPRYKVAKRGQDVALRCDPISGHVSLFWYQQALGQGPEFLTYFQNEAQLDKSGLPSDRFFAERPEGSVSTLKIQRTQQEDSAVYLCASASGRFTDTQYFGPGTRLTVL.

This clone has only a few counts. The CDR3 reads CATSREQTVSGNTIYF. CDR3 DNA: TGTGCCACCAGCAGAGAACAGACAGTCTCTGGAAACACCATATATTTT. The gene calls are TRBV15 and TRBJ1-3; possibly TRBD1 for D (5 bases). CDR1 LNHNV and CDR2 YYDKDF come from the germline V gene (reference sequence). There are 16 residues in the CDR3. Between the trimmed V and J ends, which lost 0 bases and 0 bases, there was a span of 9 bases.

The V gene is TRBV21-1, the J gene TRBJ1-1. TRBV21-1 is a pseudogene locus. This CDR3 contains 15 residues. This CDR3 is CASSKIGFMNTEAFF. The CDR3 region has the DNA TGTGCCAGCAGCAAAATTGGGTTCATGAACACTGAAGCTTTCTTT.

This clone was recorded once. This chain uses TRBV19 with TRBJ1-1; 10 nucleotides agree with TRBD1. In germline, CDR1 is LNHDA, CDR2 SQIVND (reference sequence). The CDR3 runs 15 residues. The V gene end was trimmed by 3 bases and the J gene end by 6 bases; junction bases not matched to a gene: 7. The CDR3 nucleotides read TGTGCCAGTAGTATCACCGGGACAGGGGCAGCTGAAGCTTTCTTT. It yields the protein CASSITGTGAAEAFF.

The genes are TRBV2 and TRBJ2-1, with 9 bases matching TRBD2. Germline V gene lookup returns CDR1 SNHLY and CDR2 FYNNEI. The CDR3 is 15 amino acids. V was pared by 9 bases and J by 7 bases, with 13 bases of the junction left unmatched. DNA of the CDR3: TGTGCCAGTCATAGCGGGAGAGACTTTAGGAATGAGCAGTTCTTC. Translation: CASHSGRDFRNEQFF.

The chain is built from TRBV11-2 and TRBJ2-5; no reliable D call. The CDR3 sequence is 19 residues long. Trimming removed 2 bases at V and 2 bases at J, with 24 bases between. The germline CDR1 and CDR2 sequences are SGHAT and FQNNGV. The CDR3 loop reads CASSLFMLRQSPPQETQYF. CDR3 nucleotide sequence: TGTGCCAGCAGCTTATTTATGCTACGCCAAAGTCCCCCTCAAGAGACCCAGTACTTC.

The chain carries TRBV6-1 and TRBJ2-7; no firm D call. The CDR3 totals 15 residues. V gave up 0 bases and J gave up 1 base, with 10 bases separating them. The germline CDR1 and CDR2 sequences are MNHNS and SASEGT. CDR3 loop: CASSEAGSYSYEQYF. CDR3 coding DNA: TGTGCCAGCAGTGAAGCGGGCAGTTATTCCTACGAGCAGTACTTC.